One T cell receptor (beta chain) is described in this entry. Its specificity is unknown. Other DNA sequences in this specimen translate into the identical CDR3. The record originates from a study of PD-L1 blockade in urothelial cancer. Study in general: Researchers looked at the blood 3 weeks (second dose) and 6 weeks after treatment began. Specimens of blood held a median count of approximately 150,000 T cells. Findings and limits, study-wide: Expansion of tumor-associated blood clones at 3 weeks was greater in durable-benefit patients.

The CDR3 length is 14 residues. Germline values: CDR1 SGHRS, CDR2 YFSETQ. Trimming removed 0 bases at V and 5 bases at J, with 9 bases between. Into every PCR, synthetic TCR analog templates were spiked. The method was immunoSEQ multiplex PCR; TCRdb's version includes in-frame clones alone and lacks a portion of them. The sample holds 70,000 or so clones, 84% seen once. The specimen comprised PBMCs, sampled around atezolizumab (anti-PD-L1) treatment. The J gene is TRBJ2-4, the V gene TRBV5-1, with D tentatively TRBD1 (6 bases). The origin of this receptor is a man aged 65 to 85 with urothelial cancer. The CDR3 here is CASSLDPGENIQYF. The CDR3 region has the DNA TGCGCCAGCAGCTTGGACCCAGGGGAAAACATTCAGTACTTC.